This T cell receptor (beta chain) was retrieved from a study of tumor-infiltrating lymphocytes in oesophageal squamous cell carcinoma (dated by TCRdb to the mid-2010s). Library prep was done by PCR. Instrument used: Illumina HiSeq 2000. Clones were called with MiXCR by TCRdb after fastp trimmed the public reads at Q25, and only in-frame beta chains were retained. All rows with the same CDR3 protein become a single entry with the most common DNA and genes. This sample gives about 12,000 distinct CDR3 sequences in total; 50% to 60% of them show up just once. The ten largest make up around 32% of the sample. Turning to this clonotype: Its antigen has not been determined. No base quality information exists; no much larger clone differs at one position.

Looking up the germline V gene yields CDR1 SGHVS and CDR2 FQNEAQ. The cysteine opens and the phenylalanine closes a CDR3 of 16 amino acids. The sequence is cut down to CDR3 DNA, 48 bases in frame from base 1. V is clipped by 2 bases and J by 1 base, and the sequence between their germline boundaries is 12 bases long. Sequencing used esophageal tumor tissue. Recombination joined TRBV7-8 with TRBJ1-5, and TRBD1 may be the D gene, going by 5 matching bases. This TCR derives from a female donor with esophageal squamous cell carcinoma. The CDR3 reads CASSLSRTQSNQPQHF. The base sequence is TGTGCCAGCAGCTTATCAAGGACACAAAGCAATCAGCCCCAGCATTTT.